This T cell receptor (beta chain) was sequenced for a study of regulatory T cells in long-lasting Graves disease. Time point specified: newly diagnosed GD, antithyroid drugs for less than 3 months. TCR sequences were obtained from RNA taken from PBMCs. The CDR3 runs 13 residues. Trimming shortened V by 0 bases and J by 3 bases, and 3 bases separated the two germline ends. Per germline, CDR1 SGHDN and CDR2 FVKESK. Arm-PCR with iRepertoire HTBI primers amplified the CDR3 regions for these TCR beta libraries. TCRdb re-called the multiplex PCR reads through MiXCR, storing one row per CDR3 protein. The sample shows about 500,000 distinct CDR3 sequences, about a sixth of them seen only once. The data also belong to a second study, concerning T cells in Graves' hyperthyroidism and ophthalmopathy.

V usage is TRBV14 and J usage is TRBJ1-5; D remains unclear. The sequence derives from a man aged 40-55 years with Graves disease. Here the sequenced sample was peripheral blood mononuclear cells (PBMCs), taken at new diagnosis, from a patient treated with antithyroid drugs. The CDR3, as DNA: TGTGCCAGCAGCCAAGACCTCAATCAGCCCCAGCATTTT. As protein: CASSQDLNQPQHF.